Shown below are 7 T cell receptor beta chains from a single sample sequenced in a study of shared clonotypes between healthy human individuals. Naive-designated CD8 cells lacked CD45RO, were positively enriched for CCR7, and omitted terminally differentiated effector memory CD45RA+ cells. Sequencing used immunoSEQ multiplex PCR; TCRdb keeps in-frame clones, though not all of them. The sample has about 870,000 clones, approximately 92% seen once. The source material was naive CD8+ T cells sorted from blood. The receptors shown here come from a man between 25 and 39 years old in good health.

The gene calls are TRBV6-6 and TRBJ2-5; no firm D call. CDR3 size: 15 residues. V lost 6 bases to trimming and J lost 2 bases, with 16 bases between them. Germline CDR1 is MNHNY and CDR2 is SVGAGI (reference sequence). DNA of the CDR3: TGTGCCAGCAGCCTACTGGCACAGCCGCAAGAGACCCAGTACTTC. Residues: CASSLLAQPQETQYF.

V usage is TRBV5-4 and J usage is TRBJ2-6; D is undetermined. V lost 1 base, J lost 3 bases, and 11 bases lay in between. The CDR3 totals 16 residues. Germline V lookup: CDR1 SGHNT, CDR2 YYREEE (reference sequence). The CDR3 spells CASSLSGFGGANVLTF. The CDR3 DNA follows: TGTGCCAGCAGCTTGTCCGGGTTTGGTGGGGCCAACGTCCTGACTTTC. The full variable domain, its missing parts supplied by reference TRBV5-4 and TRBJ2-6, is ETGVTQSPTHLIKTRGQQVTLRCSSQSGHNTVSWYQQALGQGPQFIFQYYREEENGRGNFPPRFSGLQFPNYSSELNVNALELDDSALYLCASSLSGFGGANVLTFGAGSRLTVL.

This clone was detected once. This chain connects TRBV9 to TRBJ2-1, with 11 bases lining up with TRBD2. V shed 5 bases and J 2 bases; nucleotides not matched to a gene: 3. Germline V lookup: CDR1 SGDLS, CDR2 YYNGEE. The CDR3 sequence is 15 residues long. The CDR3 loop reads CASSGTSGAYNEQFF. The CDR3 nucleotides read TGTGCCAGCAGTGGGACTAGCGGTGCCTACAATGAGCAGTTCTTC.

Turning to this clone: The junction does not match germline at one end; this may be a read error. This chain connects TRBV2 to TRBJ2-1; 16 bases are a match to TRBD2. The germline CDR1 and CDR2 sequences are SNHLY and FYNNEI. The CDR3 is 17 residues long. CDR3 nucleotide sequence: TGTGCCAGCAGGGAAGGGACTAGCGGGAGGGTCTACAATGAGCAGTTCTTC. This codes for CASREGTSGRVYNEQFF. Full variable domain (rest looked up from reference TRBV2 and TRBJ2-1): EPEVTQTPSHQVTQMGQEVILRCVPISNHLYFYWYRQILGQKVEFLVSFYNNEISEKSEIFDDQFSVERPDGSNFTLKIRSTKLEDSAMYFCASREGTSGRVYNEQFFGPGTRLTVL.

The chain couples TRBV2 to TRBJ2-6; D remains unclear. CDR3 length: 16 amino acids. Looked up from germline, CDR1 is SNHLY and CDR2 is FYNNEI. V lost 3 bases and J 1 base, leaving 10 bases between the germline ends. The DNA for the CDR3 is TGTGCCAGCAGTGATATTAGGGTTTCTGGGGCCAACGTCCTGACTTTC. Its translation: CASSDIRVSGANVLTF.

The chain's CDR3 is CASSTAGTNYNEQFF. The CDR3 coding sequence is TGCGCCAGCAGCACAGCCGGGACTAACTACAATGAGCAGTTCTTC. This chain uses TRBV5-1 with TRBJ2-1, with 7 bases aligning to TRBD2. V shed 4 bases and J 3 bases; nucleotides not matched to a gene: 7. This CDR3 contains 15 residues. Germline V gives CDR1 SGHRS, CDR2 YFSETQ.

The genes are TRBV7-9 and TRBJ1-1; D not resolved. The CDR3 covers 15 residues. Trimming stripped 1 base from V and 3 bases from J, with 12 bases between. The germline V gene encodes CDR1 SEHNR and CDR2 FQNEAQ (reference sequence). The CDR3 spells CASSLVGSWDTEAFF. CDR3 sequence (DNA): TGTGCCAGCAGCTTAGTCGGCTCCTGGGACACTGAAGCTTTCTTT.